A selection of T cell receptor beta chains follows, all from one sample in a study of blood T cell repertoires in COVID-19. Sequencing was performed with immunoSEQ multiplex PCR; in TCRdb, only in-frame clones are kept and a portion is missing. The data contain about 220,000 clones, 75% to 90% of them singletons. Sequenced: peripheral blood. These TCRs come from a woman aged 65 to 85 with COVID-19, enrolled during active disease. Each CDR3 is given without its conserved first and last residue. Some rows have no size entry. The others give once, few or many, or a class for an expanded clone.

size,V,J,CDR3
.,TRBV7-3,TRBJ2-2,ASSQPGQGITGELF
once,TRBV5-1,TRBJ1-4,ASSVTGSTNEKLF
.,TRBV6-5,TRBJ1-5,ASSPGQGIQPQH
.,TRBV4-2,TRBJ2-1,ASSQDSGASYNEQF
.,TRBV11-2,TRBJ2-4,ASSPGTKNIQY
.,TRBV4-1,TRBJ1-2,ASSQERQAAGGYT
few,TRBV2,TRBJ2-2,ASSLDTGELF
.,TRBV5-1,TRBJ1-4,ASSGQGASEEKLF
.,TRBV28,TRBJ2-1,ASSYSTSGRLEQF
.,TRBV5-5,TRBJ1-2,ASLPGEDRGSLYGYT
once,TRBV18,TRBJ1-1,ASSPNRVWYTEAF
.,TRBV5-1,TRBJ1-1,ASSLDPGGTEAF
.,TRBV5-4,TRBJ1-2,ASSLTGYGYT
once,TRBV19,TRBJ2-7,ASSIGALAGYEQY
.,TRBV9,TRBJ2-7,ASSVSPDRGAGEQY
once,TRBV6-2/TRBV6-3,TRBJ1-5,ASSYLRAQPQH
.,TRBV5-1,TRBJ2-1,ASNWAGGSYNEQF
.,TRBV13,TRBJ2-7,ASSQGLHAYEQY
.,TRBV9,TRBJ2-1,ASSVDGGRILNEQF
few,TRBV5-1,TRBJ1-1,ASSSFAEDTEAF
.,TRBV28,TRBJ1-1,ALRVNTEAF
few,TRBV5-6,TRBJ1-2,ASSLDMQNYGYT
.,TRBV9,TRBJ2-3,ASSVATGVSGSGLTDTQY
.,TRBV5-4,TRBJ2-2,ASSFLQGAPGELF
.,TRBV6-6,TRBJ1-5,ASREGSNQPQH
few,TRBV11-2,TRBJ2-1,ASSLLSSGRGEQF
many,TRBV10-2,TRBJ2-3,ASGTARTDTQY
.,TRBV9,TRBJ2-2,ASSKIGAGELF
.,TRBV11-2,TRBJ1-5,ASSLAGSNQPQH
.,TRBV15,TRBJ2-2,ATSQAGGPAGELF
.,TRBV18,TRBJ2-1,ASSPGLAVIEQF
.,TRBV25-1,TRBJ1-6,ASSDPRQGSNSPLH
.,TRBV3-1/TRBV3-2,TRBJ1-2,ASSPSINRALSGYT
.,TRBV7-2,TRBJ2-7,ASSLEGGPYEQY
.,TRBV5-5,TRBJ1-4,ASSSDSLLAEKLF
.,TRBV3-1/TRBV3-2,TRBJ2-1,ASSAPNRLWNNEQF
.,TRBV6-5,TRBJ2-7,ATRNFGLSHKY
.,TRBV3-1/TRBV3-2,TRBJ2-7,ASSPRTSVSPEQY
.,TRBV28,TRBJ2-7,ASTNRGRGAEQY
.,TRBV19,TRBJ2-1,ASSIRGQGAISSYNEQF